This TCR beta chain appears in the sequencing data of a study of OX40 agonist ivuxolimab in advanced cancers. The data were produced by immunoSEQ multiplex PCR, yet TCRdb's version contains in-frame clones alone and is incomplete. The sample has over 55,000 clones, about 93% seen once. The source of this sequence is an adult with an advanced solid tumor such as melanoma, head and neck, liver or kidney cancer. The sample here was CD4+ or CD8+ T cells sorted from blood, taken in a trial of the OX40 agonist ivuxolimab.

CDR3 region: CASSEREISYMRGPGYTF. The CDR3 DNA reads TGTGCCAGCAGTGAACGAGAGATCAGTTATATGCGGGGTCCTGGCTACACCTTC. The rearrangement links TRBV6-1 to TRBJ1-2; no firm D call. The CDR3 runs to 18 residues. V was pared by 2 bases and J by 7 bases, with 26 bases between. Germline V lookup: CDR1 MNHNS, CDR2 SASEGT.